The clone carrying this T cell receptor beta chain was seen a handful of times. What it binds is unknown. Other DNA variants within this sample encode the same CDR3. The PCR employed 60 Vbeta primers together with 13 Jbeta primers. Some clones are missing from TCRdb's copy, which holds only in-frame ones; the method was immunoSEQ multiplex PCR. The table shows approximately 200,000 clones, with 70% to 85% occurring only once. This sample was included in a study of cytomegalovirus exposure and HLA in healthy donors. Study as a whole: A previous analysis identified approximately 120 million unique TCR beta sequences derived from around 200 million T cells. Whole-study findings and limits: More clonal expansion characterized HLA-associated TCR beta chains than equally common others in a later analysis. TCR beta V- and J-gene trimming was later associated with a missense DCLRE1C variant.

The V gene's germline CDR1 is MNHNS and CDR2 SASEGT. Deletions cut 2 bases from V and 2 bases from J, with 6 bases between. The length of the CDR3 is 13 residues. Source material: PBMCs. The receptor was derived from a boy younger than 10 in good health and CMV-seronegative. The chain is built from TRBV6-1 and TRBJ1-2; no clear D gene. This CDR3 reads CASSEIQNYGYTF. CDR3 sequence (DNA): TGTGCCAGCAGTGAAATACAGAACTATGGCTACACCTTC.